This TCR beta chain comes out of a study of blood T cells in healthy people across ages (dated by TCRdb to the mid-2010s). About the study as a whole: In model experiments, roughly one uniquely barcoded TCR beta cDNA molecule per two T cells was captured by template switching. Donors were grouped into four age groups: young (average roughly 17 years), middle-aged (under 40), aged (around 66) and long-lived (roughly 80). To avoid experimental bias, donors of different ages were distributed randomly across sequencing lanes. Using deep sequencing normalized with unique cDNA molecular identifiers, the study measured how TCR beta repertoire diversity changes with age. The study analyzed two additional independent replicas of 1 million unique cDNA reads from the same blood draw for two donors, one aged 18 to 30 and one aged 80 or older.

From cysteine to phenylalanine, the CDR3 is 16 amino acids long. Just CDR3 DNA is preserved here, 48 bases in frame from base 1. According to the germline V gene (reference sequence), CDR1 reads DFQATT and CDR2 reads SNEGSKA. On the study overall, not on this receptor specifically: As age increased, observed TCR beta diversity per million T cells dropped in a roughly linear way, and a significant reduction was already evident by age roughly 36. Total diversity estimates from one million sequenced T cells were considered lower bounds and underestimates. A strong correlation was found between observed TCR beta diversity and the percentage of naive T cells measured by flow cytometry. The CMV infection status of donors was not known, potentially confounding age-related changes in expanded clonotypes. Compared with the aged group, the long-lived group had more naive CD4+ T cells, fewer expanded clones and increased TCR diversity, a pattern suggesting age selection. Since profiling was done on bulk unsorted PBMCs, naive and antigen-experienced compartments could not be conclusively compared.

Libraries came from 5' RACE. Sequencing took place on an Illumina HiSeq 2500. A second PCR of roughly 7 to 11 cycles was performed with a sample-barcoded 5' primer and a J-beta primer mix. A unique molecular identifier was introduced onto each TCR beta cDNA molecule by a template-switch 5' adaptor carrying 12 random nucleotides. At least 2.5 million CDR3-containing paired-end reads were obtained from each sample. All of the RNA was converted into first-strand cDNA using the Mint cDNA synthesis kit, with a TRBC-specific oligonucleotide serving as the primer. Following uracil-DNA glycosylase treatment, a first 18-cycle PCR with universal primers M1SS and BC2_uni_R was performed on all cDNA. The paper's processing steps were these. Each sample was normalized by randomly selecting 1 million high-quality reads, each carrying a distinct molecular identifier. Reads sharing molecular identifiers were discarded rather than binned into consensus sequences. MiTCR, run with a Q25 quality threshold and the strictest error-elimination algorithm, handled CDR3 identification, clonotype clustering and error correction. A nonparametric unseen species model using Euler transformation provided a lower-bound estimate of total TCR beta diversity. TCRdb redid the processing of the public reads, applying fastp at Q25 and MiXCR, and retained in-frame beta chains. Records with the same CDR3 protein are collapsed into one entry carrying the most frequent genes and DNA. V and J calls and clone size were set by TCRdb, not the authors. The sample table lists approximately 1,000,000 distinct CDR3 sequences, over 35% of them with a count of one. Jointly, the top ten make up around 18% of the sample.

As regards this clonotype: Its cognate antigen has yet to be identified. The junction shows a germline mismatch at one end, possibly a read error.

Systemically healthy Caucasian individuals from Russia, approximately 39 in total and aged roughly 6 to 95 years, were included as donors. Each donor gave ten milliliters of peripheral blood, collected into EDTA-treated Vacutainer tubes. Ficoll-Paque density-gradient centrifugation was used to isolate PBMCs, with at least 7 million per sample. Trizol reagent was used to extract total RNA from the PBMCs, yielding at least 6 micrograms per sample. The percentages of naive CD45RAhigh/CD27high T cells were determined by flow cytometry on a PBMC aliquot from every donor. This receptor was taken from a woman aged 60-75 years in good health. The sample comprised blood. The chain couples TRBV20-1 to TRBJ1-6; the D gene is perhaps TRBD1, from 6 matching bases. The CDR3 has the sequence CSARDMQGPSNPPLHF. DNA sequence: TGCAGTGCTAGAGATATGCAGGGGCCCTCTAATCCACCCCTCCACTTT.